These 16 T cell receptor beta chains share one sample of origin, sequenced in a study of naive and memory T cell subsets (dated 2017 in TCRdb). The protocol used for the library was UMI-ligation and nested PCR. The listed sequencing device is Illumina MiSeq. The beta constant-region primer consisted of an equimolar mixture of two oligonucleotides that together covered TRBC1 and TRBC2. TCRdb trimmed the raw reads at Q25, called clones with MiXCR and kept productive beta chains. Rows merge per CDR3 protein into single entries with the most common DNA and genes. This sample has about 150,000 distinct CDR3 sequences in its table, and 15% to 20% of those were observed once. The biggest ten clones account for about 0.13% of the sample. What was sequenced was naive CD4+ T cells from blood. The intended sense of this specimen's cell subset or site label: naive T cells, CD45RA high CD27+. All receptors derive from a human donor in good health.

This clonotype has a handful of counts. The chain employs TRBV20-1 and TRBJ1-1; D gene unclear. The germline V and J ends were trimmed by 2 bases and 1 base, with 11 bases remaining between them. Germline CDR1 and CDR2: DFQATT and SNEGSKA (reference sequence). The CDR3 runs to 14 residues. The CDR3 nucleotides read TGCAGTGCTAGAACTCACCTGGGGAACACTGAAGCTTTCTTT. It codes for CSARTHLGNTEAFF.

This clonotype has a handful of counts. The rearrangement links TRBV29-1 to TRBJ2-7; no firm D call. CDR1 is SQVTM, CDR2 ANQGSEA, per germline. Trimming shortened V by 2 bases and J by 0 bases, and 2 bases separated the two germline ends. CDR3 length: 11 amino acids. CDR3 sequence: CSVESSYEQYF. The CDR3 coding sequence is TGCAGCGTTGAAAGCTCCTACGAGCAGTACTTC.

This clonotype was counted only a few times. The V and J genes are TRBV27 and TRBJ2-1, with 7 bases identical to TRBD1. Per the germline V gene, CDR1 is MNHEY and CDR2 is SMNVEV (reference sequence). CDR3 size: 15 residues. The V segment lost 3 bases and the J segment 4 bases; nucleotides outside the gene matches: 6. Here the CDR3 reads CASSLTRDRYNEQFF. CDR3 nucleotide sequence: TGTGCCAGCAGTTTGACCCGGGACAGATACAATGAGCAGTTCTTC.

This clonotype has a handful of counts. V gene TRBV30 combines with J gene TRBJ2-6, with D perhaps matching TRBD1 (7 bases). Trimming removed 8 bases from V and 0 bases from J, with 26 bases in between. The germline V gene has CDR1 GTSNPN and CDR2 SVGIG (reference sequence). This CDR3 contains 19 residues. The CDR3 region has the DNA TGTGCCAGGCAACTGGGGGGACAGAAAGCATTCTCTGGGGCCAACGTCCTGACTTTC. Its translation: CARQLGGQKAFSGANVLTF.

This clonotype appeared many times. CDR3 in DNA: TGTGCCAGCAGTTACGAGGAGTACAATGAGCAGTTCTTC. This translates into CASSYEEYNEQFF. This chain uses TRBV12-3 or TRBV12-4 with TRBJ2-1; D is ambiguous. The germline V and J ends were trimmed by 4 bases and 4 bases, with 8 bases remaining between them. The CDR3 loop spans 13 amino acids.

This chain links TRBV12-3 or TRBV12-4 with TRBJ2-5, with TRBD1 matching 7 bases. V shed 1 base and J 3 bases; nucleotides not matched to a gene: 2. There are 14 residues in the CDR3. The chain's CDR3 is CASSLGDREETQYF. DNA of the CDR3: TGTGCCAGCAGTTTAGGGGACAGAGAAGAGACCCAGTACTTC.

A few counts support this clonotype. CDR3 sequence (DNA): TGCGCCAGCAGCTTGGTAGCTAGCGGGGGCGATGGGACCCAGTACTTC. Its protein product is CASSLVASGGDGTQYF. The chain has TRBV5-1 and TRBJ2-5, with TRBD2 identical over 10 bases. This CDR3 is 16 amino acids long. V gave up 0 bases and J gave up 7 bases; unmatched junction bases: 9. CDR1 SGHRS and CDR2 YFSETQ come from the germline V gene.

J is TRBJ1-2 and V is TRBV2; no clear D gene. Per the germline V gene, CDR1 is SNHLY and CDR2 is FYNNEI. The CDR3 totals 13 residues. Trimming left V 0 bases short and J 5 bases short, with 7 bases between. CDR3 DNA: TGTGCCAGCAGTGAAGCACAAGTTTATGGCTACACCTTC. Encoded protein: CASSEAQVYGYTF. Full variable domain (missing parts from reference TRBV2 and TRBJ1-2): EPEVTQTPSHQVTQMGQEVILRCVPISNHLYFYWYRQILGQKVEFLVSFYNNEISEKSEIFDDQFSVERPDGSNFTLKIRSTKLEDSAMYFCASSEAQVYGYTFGSGTRLTVV.

To note about this clonotype: At one end, the junction sequence differs from germline, possibly due to a read error. The CDR3 DNA is TGTGCCAGCAGTTTGGGTATGACAGAAAGGGGGATCCTCTTC. Protein: CASSLGMTERGILF. This sequence joins TRBV28 and TRBJ1-2; possible D gene TRBD1, 6 bases. Germline CDR1 reads MDHEN; CDR2 reads SYDVKM. This CDR3 contains 14 residues.

The V call is TRBV29-1, the J call TRBJ2-3; 11 bases align to TRBD2. The CDR3 length is 15 residues. Germline CDR1 is SQVTM and CDR2 is ANQGSEA. Trimming removed 5 bases from V and 0 bases from J; junction bases left unmatched: 4. The CDR3 nucleotides are TGCAGCGTTACCCGGACTAGCGGGAGCACAGATACGCAGTATTTT. As protein: CSVTRTSGSTDTQYF.

The chain has TRBV7-9 and TRBJ2-3; TRBD2 aligns across 7 bases. This CDR3 is 16 amino acids long. The germline gives CDR1 SEHNR, CDR2 FQNEAQ (reference sequence). J gave up 1 base and V 5 bases, and 9 bases lay outside the gene matches. CDR3 sequence: CASSPRPSGGTDTQYF. CDR3 sequence (DNA): TGTGCCAGCAGCCCCCGCCCCAGCGGGGGCACAGATACGCAGTATTTT.

The rearrangement joins TRBV24-1 to TRBJ2-2; maybe TRBD1 (6 bases). CDR1 and CDR2 from the germline V gene are KGHDR and SFDVKD. The CDR3 covers 16 residues. The V end lost 3 bases, the J end lost 1 base, and 11 bases lay between the germline ends. CDR3 DNA: TGTGCCACCAGTGATCCCGGGACAAAGAACACCGGGGAGCTGTTTTTT. Translating gives CATSDPGTKNTGELFF.

The table lists this clonotype with a few counts. This chain joins TRBV12-3 or TRBV12-4 and TRBJ2-1; D possibly corresponds to TRBD1 (6 bases). The CDR3 extends over 15 amino acids. Deletions cut 7 bases from V and 4 bases from J, with 17 bases between. CDR3 in DNA: TGTGCCAGCAACAAACAGGGACGGGCGTACAATGAGCAGTTCTTC. Translation gives CASNKQGRAYNEQFF.

This clonotype occurred a few times. The chain couples TRBV2 to TRBJ1-4; 7 bases line up with TRBD1. J gave up 2 bases and V 4 bases, and 16 bases lay outside the gene matches. CDR1 and CDR2 from the germline V gene are SNHLY and FYNNEI. The CDR3 has 19 residues. CDR3: CASSVNSGGRLTTNEKLFF. DNA for the CDR3: TGTGCCAGCAGTGTAAACTCAGGGGGAAGGCTGACTACTAATGAAAAACTGTTTTTT.

This clonotype was seen only a few times. V is TRBV10-3 and J is TRBJ2-5; D is possibly TRBD1 (5 bases). V lost 7 bases and J lost 5, with 14 bases in between. This CDR3 comprises 13 residues. From germline, CDR1 is ENHRY and CDR2 SYGVKD. The CDR3 DNA reads as TGTGCCATCAAGGGGCACGGTGGGGAGACCCAGTACTTC. This gives the protein CAIKGHGGETQYF.

At least ten counts were recorded for this clonotype. The genes are TRBV27 and TRBJ2-7, with TRBD1 matching 7 bases. J gave up 0 bases and V 1 base, and 6 bases lay outside the gene matches. The CDR3 extends over 16 amino acids. Germline CDR1 and CDR2: MNHEY and SMNVEV (reference sequence). CDR3 DNA sequence: TGTGCCAGCAGTTTATTTAGGGGGCCCTTCTCCTACGAGCAGTACTTC. It yields the protein CASSLFRGPFSYEQYF.